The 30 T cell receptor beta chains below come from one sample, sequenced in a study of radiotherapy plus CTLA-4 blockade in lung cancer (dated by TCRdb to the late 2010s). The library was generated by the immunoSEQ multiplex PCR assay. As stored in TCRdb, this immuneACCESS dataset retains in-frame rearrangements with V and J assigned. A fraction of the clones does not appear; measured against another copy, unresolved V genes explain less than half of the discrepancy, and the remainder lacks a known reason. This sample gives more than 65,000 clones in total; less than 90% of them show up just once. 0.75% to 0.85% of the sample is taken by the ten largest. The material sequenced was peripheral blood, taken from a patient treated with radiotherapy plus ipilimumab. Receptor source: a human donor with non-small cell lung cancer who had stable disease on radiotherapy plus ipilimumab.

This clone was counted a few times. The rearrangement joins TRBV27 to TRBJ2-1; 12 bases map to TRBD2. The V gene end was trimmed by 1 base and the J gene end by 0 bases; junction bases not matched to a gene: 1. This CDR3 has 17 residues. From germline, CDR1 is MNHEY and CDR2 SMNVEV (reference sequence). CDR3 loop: CASSLWTSGISYNEQFF. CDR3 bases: TGTGCCAGCAGTTTATGGACTAGCGGGATCTCCTACAATGAGCAGTTCTTC.

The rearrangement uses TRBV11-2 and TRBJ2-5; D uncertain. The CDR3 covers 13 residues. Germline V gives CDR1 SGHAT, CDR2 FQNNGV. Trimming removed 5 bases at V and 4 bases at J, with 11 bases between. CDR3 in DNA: TGTGCCAGCAGCCCAGACGTGGGAGAGACCCAGTACTTC. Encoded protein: CASSPDVGETQYF.

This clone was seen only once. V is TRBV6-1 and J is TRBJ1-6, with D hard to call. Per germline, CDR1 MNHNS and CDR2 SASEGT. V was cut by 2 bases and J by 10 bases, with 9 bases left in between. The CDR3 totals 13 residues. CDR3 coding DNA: TGTGCCAGCAGTGAACAGTCGGAGTCACCCCTCCACTTT. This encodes CASSEQSESPLHF.

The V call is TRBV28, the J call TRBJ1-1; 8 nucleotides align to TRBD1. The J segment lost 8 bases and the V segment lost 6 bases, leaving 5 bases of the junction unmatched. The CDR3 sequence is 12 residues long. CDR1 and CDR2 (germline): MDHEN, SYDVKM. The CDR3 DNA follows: TGTGCCAGCAGCTCCAGGGGGCTAGAAGCTTTCTTT. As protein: CASSSRGLEAFF.

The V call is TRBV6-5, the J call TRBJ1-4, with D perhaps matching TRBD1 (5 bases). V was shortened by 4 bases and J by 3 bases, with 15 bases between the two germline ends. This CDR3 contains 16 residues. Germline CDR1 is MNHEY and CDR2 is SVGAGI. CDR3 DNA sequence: TGTGCCAGCAGTTTCGGGACCTTACAGGCTAATGAAAAACTGTTTTTT. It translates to CASSFGTLQANEKLFF.

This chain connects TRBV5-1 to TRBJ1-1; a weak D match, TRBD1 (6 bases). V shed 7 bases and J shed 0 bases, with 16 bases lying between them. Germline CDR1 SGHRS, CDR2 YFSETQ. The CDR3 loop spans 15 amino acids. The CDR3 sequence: CASGNGQLMNTEAFF. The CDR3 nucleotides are TGCGCCAGCGGGAACGGACAGTTAATGAACACTGAAGCTTTCTTT. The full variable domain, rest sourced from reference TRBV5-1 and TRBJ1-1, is KAGVTQTPRYLIKTRGQQVTLSCSPISGHRSVSWYQQTPGQGLQFLFEYFSETQRNKGNFPGRFSGRQFSNSRSEMNVSTLELGDSALYLCASGNGQLMNTEAFFGQGTRLTVV.

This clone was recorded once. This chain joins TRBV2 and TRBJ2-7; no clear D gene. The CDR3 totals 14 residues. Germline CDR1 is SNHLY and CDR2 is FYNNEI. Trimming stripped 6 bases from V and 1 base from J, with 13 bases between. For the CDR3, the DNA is TGTGCCAGCAGGGAGTGGGCGACTTCCTACGAGCAGTACTTC. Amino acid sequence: CASREWATSYEQYF.

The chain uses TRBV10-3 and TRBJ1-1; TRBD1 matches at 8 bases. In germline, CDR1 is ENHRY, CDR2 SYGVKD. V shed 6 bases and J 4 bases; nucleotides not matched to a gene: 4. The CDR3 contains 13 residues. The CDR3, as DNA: TGTGCCATCAGCGGACAGGGTGGCACTGAAGCTTTCTTT. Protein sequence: CAISGQGGTEAFF.

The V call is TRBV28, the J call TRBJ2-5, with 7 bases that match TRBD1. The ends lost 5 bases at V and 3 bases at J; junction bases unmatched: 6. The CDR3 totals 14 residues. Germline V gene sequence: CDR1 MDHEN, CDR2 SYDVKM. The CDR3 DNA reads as TGTGCCAGCAGTCCCCAGGGGGTGGAAGAGACCCAGTACTTC. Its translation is CASSPQGVEETQYF. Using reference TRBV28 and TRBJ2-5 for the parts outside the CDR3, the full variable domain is DVKVTQSSRYLVKRTGEKVFLECVQDMDHENMFWYRQDPGLGLRLIYFSYDVKMKEKGDIPEGYSVSREKKERFSLILESASTNQTSMYLCASSPQGVEETQYFGPGTRLLVL.

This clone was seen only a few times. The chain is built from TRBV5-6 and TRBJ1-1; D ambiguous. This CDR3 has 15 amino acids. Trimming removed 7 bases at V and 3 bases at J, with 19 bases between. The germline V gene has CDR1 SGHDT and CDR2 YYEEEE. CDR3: CASAPSPGRDTEAFF. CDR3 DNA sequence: TGTGCCAGCGCCCCCTCCCCCGGGCGGGACACTGAAGCTTTCTTT.

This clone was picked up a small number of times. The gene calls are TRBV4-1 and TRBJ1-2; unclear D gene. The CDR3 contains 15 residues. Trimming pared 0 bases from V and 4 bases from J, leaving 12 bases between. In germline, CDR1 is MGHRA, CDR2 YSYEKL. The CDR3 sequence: CASSQEPTFPYGYTF. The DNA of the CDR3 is TGCGCCAGCAGCCAAGAGCCGACATTCCCCTATGGCTACACCTTC.

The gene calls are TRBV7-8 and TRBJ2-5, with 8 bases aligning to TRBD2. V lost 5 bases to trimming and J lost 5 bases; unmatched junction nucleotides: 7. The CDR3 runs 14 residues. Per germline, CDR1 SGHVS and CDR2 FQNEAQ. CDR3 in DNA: TGTGCCAGCAGCGTAATGACTAGCGTCGAGACCCAGTACTTC. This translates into CASSVMTSVETQYF.

The CDR3 protein is CASSYLTSGSRETQYF. In nucleotides, the CDR3 is TGTGCCAGCAGTTACCTCACTAGCGGGAGTAGAGAGACCCAGTACTTC. V is TRBV6-5 and J is TRBJ2-5; 11 bases agree with TRBD2. This CDR3 contains 16 residues. Germline V gene data show CDR1 as MNHEY and CDR2 as SVGAGI. V gave up 2 bases and J gave up 4 bases; unmatched junction bases: 6.

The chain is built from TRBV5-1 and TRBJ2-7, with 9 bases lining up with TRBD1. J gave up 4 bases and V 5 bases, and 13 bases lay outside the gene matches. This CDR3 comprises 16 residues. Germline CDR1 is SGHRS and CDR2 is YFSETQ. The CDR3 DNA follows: TGCGCCAGCAGAGTTTCTCCCGGGACAGGGAATTACGAGCAGTACTTC. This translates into CASRVSPGTGNYEQYF.

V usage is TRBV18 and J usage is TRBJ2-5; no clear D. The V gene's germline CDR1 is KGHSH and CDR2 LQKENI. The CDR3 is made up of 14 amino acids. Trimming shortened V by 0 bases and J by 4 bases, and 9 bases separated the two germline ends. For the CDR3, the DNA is TGTGCCAGCTCACCACCGTCCCCCGCAGAGACCCAGTACTTC. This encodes CASSPPSPAETQYF.

CDR3 sequence reads: CASSGRAVDGELFF. The CDR3 DNA reads as TGCGCCAGCAGCGGGAGGGCCGTTGACGGGGAGCTGTTTTTT. This chain uses TRBV5-1 with TRBJ2-2; 7 bases are a match to TRBD2. With V trimmed by 4 bases and J by 7 bases, 7 bases remained unmatched. Germline V CDR1 and CDR2: SGHRS, YFSETQ. The CDR3 covers 14 residues.

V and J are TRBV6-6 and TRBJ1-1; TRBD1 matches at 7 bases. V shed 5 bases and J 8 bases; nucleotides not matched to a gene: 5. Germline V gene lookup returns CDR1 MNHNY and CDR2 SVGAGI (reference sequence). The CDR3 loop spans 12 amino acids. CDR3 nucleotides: TGTGCCAGCAGTAGACAGGGCCCAGAAGCTTTCTTT. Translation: CASSRQGPEAFF.

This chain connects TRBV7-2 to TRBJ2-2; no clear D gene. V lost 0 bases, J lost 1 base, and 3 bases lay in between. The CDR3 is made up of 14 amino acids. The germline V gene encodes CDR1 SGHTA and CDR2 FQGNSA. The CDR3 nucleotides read TGTGCCAGCAGCTTAGCGGGGAACACCGGGGAGCTGTTTTTT. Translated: CASSLAGNTGELFF.

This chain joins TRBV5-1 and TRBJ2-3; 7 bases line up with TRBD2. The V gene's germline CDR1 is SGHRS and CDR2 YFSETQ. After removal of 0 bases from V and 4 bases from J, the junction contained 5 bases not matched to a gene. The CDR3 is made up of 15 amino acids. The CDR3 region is CASSLEGGRADTQYF. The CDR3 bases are TGCGCCAGCAGCTTGGAAGGCGGGAGAGCAGATACGCAGTATTTT.

DNA for the CDR3: TGTGCCAGCGGGGAGCTAGACGGCATGAACACTGAAGCTTTCTTT. Translation gives CASGELDGMNTEAFF. The chain combines TRBV9 with TRBJ1-1; no clear D. CDR3 length equals 15 residues. Trimming stripped 7 bases from V and 0 bases from J, with 16 bases between. Germline V CDR1 and CDR2: SGDLS, YYNGEE.

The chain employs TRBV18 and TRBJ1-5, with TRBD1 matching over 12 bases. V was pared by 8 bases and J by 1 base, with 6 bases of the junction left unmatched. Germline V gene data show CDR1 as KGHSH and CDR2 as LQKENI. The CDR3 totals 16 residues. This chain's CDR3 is CASAGQGAHSNQPQHF. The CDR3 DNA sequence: TGTGCCAGCGCGGGACAGGGGGCTCACAGCAATCAGCCCCAGCATTTT.

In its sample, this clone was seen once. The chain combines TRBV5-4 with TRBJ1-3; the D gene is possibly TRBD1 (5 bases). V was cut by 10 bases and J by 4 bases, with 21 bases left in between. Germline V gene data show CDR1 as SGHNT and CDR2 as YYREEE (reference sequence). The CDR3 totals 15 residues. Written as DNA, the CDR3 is TGTGCCCTAGAAGGGGCCCCCGGGCGAGGAAACACCATATATTTT. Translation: CALEGAPGRGNTIYF. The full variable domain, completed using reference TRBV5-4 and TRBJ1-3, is ETGVTQSPTHLIKTRGQQVTLRCSSQSGHNTVSWYQQALGQGPQFIFQYYREEENGRGNFPPRFSGLQFPNYSSELNVNALELDDSALYLCALEGAPGRGNTIYFGEGSWLTVV.

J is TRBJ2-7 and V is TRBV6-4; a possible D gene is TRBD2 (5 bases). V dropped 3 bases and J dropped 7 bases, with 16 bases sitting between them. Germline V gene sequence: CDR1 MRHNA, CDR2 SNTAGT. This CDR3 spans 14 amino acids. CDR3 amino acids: CASSELGRLGEQYF. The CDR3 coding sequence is TGTGCCAGCAGTGAATTGGGGAGATTAGGGGAGCAGTACTTC.

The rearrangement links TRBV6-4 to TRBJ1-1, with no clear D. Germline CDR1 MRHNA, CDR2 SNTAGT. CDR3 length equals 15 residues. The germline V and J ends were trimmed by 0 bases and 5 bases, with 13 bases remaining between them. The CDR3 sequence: CASSDSPGKRTEAFF. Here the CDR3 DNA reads TGTGCCAGCAGTGACTCTCCGGGCAAAAGGACTGAAGCTTTCTTT.

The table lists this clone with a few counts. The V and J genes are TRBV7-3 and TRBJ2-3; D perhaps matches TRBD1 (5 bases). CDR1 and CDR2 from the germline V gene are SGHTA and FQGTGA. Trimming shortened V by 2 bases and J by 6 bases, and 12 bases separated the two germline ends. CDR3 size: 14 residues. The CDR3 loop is CASSLLGPSDTQYF. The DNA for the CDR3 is TGTGCCAGCAGCTTATTGGGGCCTTCCGATACGCAGTATTTT.

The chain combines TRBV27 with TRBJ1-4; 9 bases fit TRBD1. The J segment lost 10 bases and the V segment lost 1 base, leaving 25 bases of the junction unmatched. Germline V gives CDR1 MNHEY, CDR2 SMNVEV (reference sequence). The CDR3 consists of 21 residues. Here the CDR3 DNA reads TGTGCCAGCAGTTTATTAGCCGCGGCCACCGGGACAGGGACGGGTGGAAGAAAACTGTTTTTT. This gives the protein CASSLLAAATGTGTGGRKLFF.

CDR3 sequence reads: CASSVGTNYGYTF. Written as DNA, the CDR3 is TGTGCCAGCAGTGTTGGCACCAACTATGGCTACACCTTC. This rearrangement joins TRBV6-5 to TRBJ1-2; D is ambiguous. The CDR3 contains 13 residues. The V end lost 5 bases, the J end lost 2 bases, and 9 bases lay between the germline ends. The germline CDR1 and CDR2 sequences are MNHEY and SVGAGI.

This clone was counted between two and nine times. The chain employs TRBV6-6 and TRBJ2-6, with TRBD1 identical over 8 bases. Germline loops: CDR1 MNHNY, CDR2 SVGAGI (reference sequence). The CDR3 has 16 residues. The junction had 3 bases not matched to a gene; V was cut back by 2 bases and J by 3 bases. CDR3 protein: CASSYQTGVGANVLTF. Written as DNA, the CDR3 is TGTGCCAGCAGTTACCAGACAGGGGTTGGGGCCAACGTCCTGACTTTC.

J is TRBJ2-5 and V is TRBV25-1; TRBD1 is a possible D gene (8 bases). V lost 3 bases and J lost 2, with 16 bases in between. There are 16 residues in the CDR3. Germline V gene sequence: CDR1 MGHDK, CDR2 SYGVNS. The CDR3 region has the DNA TGTGCCAGCAGTGAGGGGGGGGACAGGCCGCAAGAGACCCAGTACTTC. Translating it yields CASSEGGDRPQETQYF.

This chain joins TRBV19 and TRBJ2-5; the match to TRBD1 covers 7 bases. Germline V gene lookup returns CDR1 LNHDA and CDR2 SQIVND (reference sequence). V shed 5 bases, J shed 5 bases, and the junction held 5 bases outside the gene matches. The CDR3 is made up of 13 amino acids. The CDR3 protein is CASSGDSRETQYF. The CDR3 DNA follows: TGTGCCAGTAGTGGGGACAGTCGGGAGACCCAGTACTTC.